The 15 T cell receptor beta chains in this list originate from one sample, sequenced in a study of T-cell memory formation after mild COVID-19. TCRdb re-derived calls from the 5' RACE reads in MiXCR, one entry per CDR3 protein. The sample shows about 400,000 distinct CDR3 sequences, about a sixth of them seen only once. Input material: PBMCs or a T cell subset sorted from them (not recorded which). These receptors all come from a man younger than 35 who had mild COVID-19 (a few samples of this study predate the infection). Cell type and time point are not known.

This clonotype has at least ten counts. The chain combines TRBV12-3 or TRBV12-4 with TRBJ1-1; the D is unclear. Deletions cut 2 bases from V and 0 bases from J, with 7 bases between. The CDR3 runs 14 residues. The CDR3 DNA follows: TGTGCCAGCAGTTTATCGGAAGTGAACACTGAAGCTTTCTTT. It codes for CASSLSEVNTEAFF.

V gene TRBV2 combines with J gene TRBJ1-2; D perhaps matches TRBD1 (6 bases). CDR1 and CDR2 from the germline V gene are SNHLY and FYNNEI. Trimming took off 1 base at V and 6 bases at J, with 12 bases between the two ends. The CDR3 consists of 14 residues. The CDR3 reads CASSEVQGSDGYTF. CDR3 nucleotides: TGTGCCAGCAGTGAAGTACAGGGTTCCGATGGCTACACCTTC.

The chain carries TRBV12-3 or TRBV12-4 and TRBJ1-5; D ambiguous. The CDR3 is 15 amino acids. V was clipped by 3 bases and J by 3 bases, with 12 bases between them. CDR3: CASSFAQRPNQPQHF. CDR3 sequence (DNA): TGTGCCAGCAGTTTCGCCCAGCGACCCAATCAGCCCCAGCATTTT.

V is TRBV4-1 and J is TRBJ2-7; D uncertain. The CDR3 length is 15 residues. The V gene's germline CDR1 is MGHRA and CDR2 YSYEKL. The V end was cut by 1 base, the J end by 2 bases, with 12 bases between. In nucleotides, the CDR3 is TGCGCCAGCAGCCAAGTCCCAGACTCCACCTACGAGCAGTACTTC. This sequence encodes CASSQVPDSTYEQYF.

The sample holds a few counts of this clonotype. The chain links TRBV11-2 to TRBJ2-7, with 7 bases that match TRBD2. CDR1 and CDR2 from the germline V gene are SGHAT and FQNNGV. V lost 5 bases to trimming and J lost 0 bases; unmatched junction nucleotides: 7. The CDR3 has 15 residues. The CDR3, as DNA: TGTGCCAGCAGCCACCTGGGGGGGAGCTCCTACGAGCAGTACGTC. This sequence encodes CASSHLGGSSYEQYV.

This chain uses TRBV7-9 with TRBJ2-1, with D unresolved. Germline lookup yields CDR1 SEHNR and CDR2 FQNEAQ (reference sequence). The V end lost 0 bases, the J end lost 2 bases, and 14 bases lay between the germline ends. The length of the CDR3 is 17 residues. Here the CDR3 DNA reads TGTGCCAGCAGCTTAGCATGGGCAGAAAACACCTACAATGAGCAGTTCTTC. Protein sequence: CASSLAWAENTYNEQFF.

J is TRBJ2-2 and V is TRBV7-9; no definite D call. The CDR3 sequence is 15 residues long. Trimming shortened V by 1 base and J by 3 bases, and 9 bases separated the two germline ends. Germline V gives CDR1 SEHNR, CDR2 FQNEAQ (reference sequence). The CDR3 loop reads CASSLVRADTGELFF. CDR3 in DNA: TGTGCCAGCAGCTTAGTCCGCGCGGACACCGGGGAGCTGTTTTTT.

J is TRBJ1-2 and V is TRBV5-6; 8 bases align to TRBD1. Looked up from germline, CDR1 is SGHDT and CDR2 is YYEEEE. The V gene end was trimmed by 0 bases and the J gene end by 0 bases; junction bases not matched to a gene: 4. The CDR3 length is 16 residues. The CDR3 DNA follows: TGTGCCAGCAGCTTGGGAGGACAGGGAGCTAACTATGGCTACACCTTC. Residues: CASSLGGQGANYGYTF.

This chain connects TRBV5-1 to TRBJ1-1; no reliable D call. The CDR3 length is 12 residues. V was trimmed by 5 bases and J by 4 bases, leaving 9 bases between them. The germline CDR1 and CDR2 sequences are SGHRS and YFSETQ. The CDR3 protein is CASRRVGTEAFF. CDR3 DNA: TGCGCCAGCAGAAGGGTGGGCACTGAAGCTTTCTTT.

This clonotype was found a few times. This chain uses TRBV5-1 with TRBJ2-7, with 10 bases fitting TRBD1. Germline CDR1 and CDR2: SGHRS and YFSETQ. V gave up 0 bases and J gave up 7 bases; unmatched junction bases: 4. There are 14 residues in the CDR3. The CDR3 loop reads CASSLDWTGGEQYF. For the CDR3, the DNA is TGCGCCAGCAGCTTGGATTGGACAGGGGGGGAGCAGTACTTC.

V usage is TRBV12-3 or TRBV12-4 and J usage is TRBJ2-5; D is possibly TRBD2 (6 bases). Trimming took 6 bases from V and 3 from J, leaving 17 bases between them. The CDR3 covers 15 residues. CDR3 in DNA: TGTGCCAGCAGCCAGTCGAGGCGGGGAGAAGAGACCCAGTACTTC. It is translated as CASSQSRRGEETQYF.

The V call is TRBV5-1, the J call TRBJ1-1; TRBD1 is a possible D gene (6 bases). Trimming removed 2 bases at V and 0 bases at J, with 14 bases between. Germline V lookup: CDR1 SGHRS, CDR2 YFSETQ. This CDR3 has 16 amino acids. The CDR3 loop reads CASSFPTGGLNTEAFF. The CDR3 DNA follows: TGCGCCAGCAGCTTTCCGACAGGTGGGCTGAACACTGAAGCTTTCTTT.

This clonotype was seen a handful of times. This chain connects TRBV5-8 to TRBJ1-3; TRBD1 might be the D (6 bases). CDR1 is SGHTS and CDR2 is YDEGEE in the germline V gene. The CDR3 consists of 16 residues. V gave up 5 bases and J gave up 0 bases, with 15 bases separating them. CDR3 in amino acids: CASRTRRQDSGNTIYF. In nucleotides, the CDR3 is TGTGCCAGCAGAACCCGTCGACAGGACTCTGGAAACACCATATATTTT.

This clonotype was picked up a small number of times. The V call is TRBV12-3 or TRBV12-4, the J call TRBJ2-7; D gene unclear. Trimming pared 1 base from V and 3 bases from J, leaving 7 bases between. This CDR3 contains 13 residues. The CDR3 sequence: CASSLGLGYEQYF. In DNA form, the CDR3 reads TGTGCCAGCAGTTTAGGACTCGGCTACGAGCAGTACTTC.

In regard to this clonotype: The germline gene is not matched at one end of the junction; a read error may be the cause. The V and J genes are TRBV4-1 and TRBJ2-1, with D possibly TRBD2 on 6 matching bases. The CDR3 is 15 amino acids. Germline V gives CDR1 MGHRA, CDR2 YSYEKL. CDR3 in amino acids: CASSRGESSYTEQFF. The CDR3 nucleotides read TGCGCCAGCAGCCGGGGGGAAAGCTCCTACACTGAGCAGTTCTTC.